These T cell receptor beta chains were read from a single sample in a study of CD8 T cells in ankylosing spondylitis. TCRdb recomputed calls from the 5' RACE reads with MiXCR, one row per CDR3 protein. The sample holds about 220,000 distinct CDR3 sequences; 10% to 13% are singletons and the top ten take under 25%. The sample was blood, either unsorted or a sorted T cell fraction (not recorded which). These receptors came from a male donor with ankylosing spondylitis or in good health (not recorded which). Both conserved end residues are part of each CDR3. The order of the fields is J gene, clone size, V gene, D gene, CDR3 protein, CDR3 DNA. The D gene is left open where the match is weak. Some rows have no size entry. The others give once, few or many, or a class for an expanded clone.

j_call: TRBJ1-2; clone_size: many; v_call: TRBV5-8; d_call: TRBD1; cdr3_aa: CASSLTGGAYYGYTF; cdr3_nt: TGTGCCAGCAGCTTGACAGGGGGCGCGTACTATGGCTACACCTTC
j_call: TRBJ1-5; clone_size: NA; v_call: TRBV13; d_call: TRBD1; cdr3_aa: CASSAGTGGNSNQPQHF; cdr3_nt: TGTGCCAGCAGCGCCGGGACAGGGGGAAATAGCAATCAGCCCCAGCATTTT
j_call: TRBJ2-1; clone_size: many; v_call: TRBV12-3/TRBV12-4; d_call: NA; cdr3_aa: CASSADSTVYNEQFF; cdr3_nt: TGTGCCAGCAGTGCGGACTCGACTGTTTACAATGAGCAGTTCTTC
j_call: TRBJ1-6; clone_size: many; v_call: TRBV5-1; d_call: TRBD1; cdr3_aa: CASSLGAGGKYSPLHF; cdr3_nt: TGCGCCAGCAGCTTGGGTGCAGGGGGCAAGTATTCACCCCTCCACTTT
j_call: TRBJ2-5; clone_size: many; v_call: TRBV7-3; d_call: TRBD2; cdr3_aa: CASSLTGLASETQYF; cdr3_nt: TGTGCCAGCAGCTTAACCGGACTAGCGTCCGAGACCCAGTACTTC
j_call: TRBJ1-4; clone_size: few; v_call: TRBV7-6; d_call: TRBD1; cdr3_aa: CASSETGYNGEKLFF; cdr3_nt: TGTGCCAGCAGCGAGACAGGGTACAACGGTGAAAAACTGTTTTTT
j_call: TRBJ2-5; clone_size: many; v_call: TRBV2; d_call: TRBD2; cdr3_aa: CASSGLAGGQETQYF; cdr3_nt: TGTGCCAGCAGCGGACTAGCGGGGGGCCAAGAGACCCAGTACTTC
j_call: TRBJ2-2; clone_size: many; v_call: TRBV24-1; d_call: TRBD2; cdr3_aa: CATSDPRIAGSGELFF; cdr3_nt: TGTGCCACCAGTGATCCTAGAATAGCGGGGAGCGGGGAGCTGTTTTTT
j_call: TRBJ2-2; clone_size: many; v_call: TRBV9; d_call: NA; cdr3_aa: CASSGPVNTGELFF; cdr3_nt: TGTGCCAGCAGCGGACCAGTAAACACCGGGGAGCTGTTTTTT
j_call: TRBJ1-2; clone_size: many; v_call: TRBV6-1; d_call: TRBD1; cdr3_aa: CASKPYGQGVLGYTF; cdr3_nt: TGTGCCAGCAAGCCCTACGGACAGGGGGTCCTTGGCTACACCTTC
j_call: TRBJ2-3; clone_size: few; v_call: TRBV27; d_call: TRBD2; cdr3_aa: CASGPSGIRLVTDTQYF; cdr3_nt: TGTGCCAGCGGGCCTAGCGGGATTCGTCTGGTGACAGATACGCAGTATTTT
j_call: TRBJ1-5; clone_size: NA; v_call: TRBV20-1; d_call: NA; cdr3_aa: CSARDLRAYPNQPQHF; cdr3_nt: TGCAGTGCTAGAGATTTGCGAGCATACCCCAATCAGCCCCAGCATTTT
j_call: TRBJ2-3; clone_size: many; v_call: TRBV12-3/TRBV12-4; d_call: NA; cdr3_aa: CANGDGGSRTDTQYF; cdr3_nt: TGTGCCAACGGGGACGGGGGCTCACGCACAGATACGCAGTATTTT
j_call: TRBJ2-7; clone_size: few; v_call: TRBV3-1; d_call: NA; cdr3_aa: CASQDIYYEQYF; cdr3_nt: TGTGCCAGCCAGGACATCTACTACGAGCAGTACTTC
j_call: TRBJ1-3; clone_size: NA; v_call: TRBV5-1; d_call: NA; cdr3_aa: CASSLAGQGLFGNTIYF; cdr3_nt: TGCGCCAGCAGCTTGGCCGGTCAGGGTCTGTTTGGAAACACCATATATTTT
j_call: TRBJ2-1; clone_size: many; v_call: TRBV3-1; d_call: NA; cdr3_aa: CASRFYNEQFF; cdr3_nt: TGTGCCAGCAGGTTCTACAATGAGCAGTTCTTC
j_call: TRBJ1-5; clone_size: once; v_call: TRBV19; d_call: NA; cdr3_aa: CASSKILGFNHPQHF; cdr3_nt: TGTGCCAGTAGTAAAATATTGGGGTTCAATCACCCCCAGCATTTT
j_call: TRBJ2-3; clone_size: NA; v_call: TRBV7-8; d_call: TRBD2; cdr3_aa: CASSLLLAGAPRGTDTQYF; cdr3_nt: TGTGCCAGCAGCTTATTACTAGCGGGCGCCCCCCGCGGCACAGATACGCAGTATTTT
j_call: TRBJ2-7; clone_size: many; v_call: TRBV27; d_call: NA; cdr3_aa: CASSRTGGGGYEQYF; cdr3_nt: TGTGCCAGCAGTAGAACCGGGGGAGGAGGCTACGAGCAGTACTTC
j_call: TRBJ2-7; clone_size: many; v_call: TRBV24-1; d_call: NA; cdr3_aa: CAISDRLNYEQYF; cdr3_nt: TGTGCCATCTCGGACAGACTTAACTACGAGCAGTACTTC
j_call: TRBJ1-2; clone_size: many; v_call: TRBV20-1; d_call: TRBD1; cdr3_aa: CSAREAGGASGYGYTF; cdr3_nt: TGCAGTGCTAGAGAGGCAGGGGGCGCGTCAGGCTATGGCTACACCTTC